The T cell receptor (beta chain) under discussion was sequenced for a study of T cell responses to AZD1222 COVID-19 vaccine. This clone showed up just once. What it binds is unknown. Repertoires were generated with immunoSEQ multiplex PCR, while TCRdb's copy carries only in-frame clones and drops some. The profile shows approximately 92,000 clones, approximately 90% of them singletons. The CDR3 has 14 amino acids. Germline V gene lookup returns CDR1 SGHNT and CDR2 YYREEE (reference sequence). V shed 4 bases and J shed 2 bases, with 12 bases lying between them. The study's findings and limits: The repertoires were collected only after the peak T cell response.

The origin of this receptor is an adult in good health. This sequence joins TRBV5-4 and TRBJ2-5; TRBD1 might be the D (7 bases). Source: peripheral blood, taken on day 0 of AZD1222 vaccination. CDR3 amino acids: CASSLPGGQETQYF. The CDR3 nucleotides read TGTGCCAGCAGCCTCCCAGGGGGGCAAGAGACCCAGTACTTC.